This T cell receptor (beta chain) was identified during a study of response to subunit inactivated influenza vaccine. General study findings and limits: T cells newly recruited by each seasonal influenza vaccination are few, the authors suggested.

TCRdb reprocessed the RT-PCR reads with MiXCR, giving one entry per CDR3 protein. The sample lists 500,000 to 600,000 distinct CDR3 sequences, 10% to 15% occurring once. The CDR3 is 17 amino acids. Trimming took 7 bases from V and 3 from J; bases not matched to a gene: 16. The germline V gene has CDR1 SGDLS and CDR2 YYNGEE. This clonotype was seen more than once but under ten times. Its antigen is unknown. The rearrangement uses TRBV9 and TRBJ1-2; TRBD1 matches 9 bases. This receptor was taken from a middle-aged man who received an inactivated influenza vaccine. Sample: PBMCs from blood, taken about 40 days after vaccination. As DNA, the CDR3 is TGTGCCAGCTCCAAAGGACGGGGGGACAGGGAGTACTATGGCTACACCTTC. Residues: CASSKGRGDREYYGYTF. The whole variable domain, filled in from reference TRBV9 and TRBJ1-2, reads DSGVTQTPKHLITATGQRVTLRCSPRSGDLSVYWYQQSLDQGLQFLIQYYNGEERAKGNILERFSAQQFPDLHSELNLSSLELGDSALYFCASSKGRGDREYYGYTFGSGTRLTVV.